This TCR beta chain was captured by sequencing in a study of T cell responses to AZD1222 COVID-19 vaccine. Comments on this clone: Its antigen is unidentified.

Germline V lookup: CDR1 LNHDA, CDR2 SQIVND (reference sequence). Trimming pared 1 base from V and 2 bases from J, leaving 14 bases between. CDR3 length: 17 amino acids. Findings and caveats of the study: Nearly half of spike-specific TCRs reportedly go after variant regions that carry no mutations. Spike-specific TCR breadth and depth grew following two AZD1222 doses. Repertoires were collected only later (after the peak T cell response had occurred). Donors skewed white British and female; clonal diversity was possibly underestimated.

Here immunoSEQ multiplex PCR was the method, and the copy in TCRdb shows in-frame clones only, minus some. The sample includes 150,000 to 200,000 clones, 85% to 95% of them seen just once. This receptor was taken from an adult in good health. This sequence joins TRBV19 and TRBJ2-2; D remains ambiguous. This specimen was peripheral blood, taken on day 0 of AZD1222 vaccination. Here the CDR3 reads CASSIGFGRSNTGELFF. CDR3 bases: TGTGCCAGTAGTATAGGCTTTGGCAGATCTAACACCGGGGAGCTGTTTTTT. The variable domain in full, with the rest retrieved from reference TRBV19 and TRBJ2-2, is DGGITQSPKYLFRKEGQNVTLSCEQNLNHDAMYWYRQDPGQGLRLIYYSQIVNDFQKGDIAEGYSVSREKKESFPLTVTSAQKNPTAFYLCASSIGFGRSNTGELFFGEGSRLTVL.